These 18 T cell receptor beta chains came from one sample sequenced in a study of T cells in Graves' hyperthyroidism and ophthalmopathy. TCR beta CDR3 sequences were amplified from RNA transcripts. HTBI primers were employed in a first-round RT-PCR of the TCR CDR3. TCRdb re-called the multiplex PCR reads through MiXCR, storing one row per CDR3 protein. Seen here are 210,000 or so distinct CDR3 sequences, approximately 17% observed once, and the top ten hold 50%. Material for sequencing was blood. All receptors derive from a man aged 50 or older with Graves' hyperthyroidism.

This clonotype was detected ten times or more. The CDR3 sequence: CASSQVGTSGDTQYF. CDR3 DNA sequence: TGTGCCAGCAGCCAAGTGGGGACTAGCGGTGATACGCAGTATTTT. V is TRBV3-1 and J is TRBJ2-3; 11 nucleotides align to TRBD2. The CDR3 is 15 residues long. Germline V gene data show CDR1 as LGHDT and CDR2 as YNNKEL (reference sequence). J was trimmed by 6 bases and V by 1 base; bases with no gene match: 3.

A few counts support this clonotype. The chain couples TRBV10-3 to TRBJ2-1; 8 nucleotides agree with TRBD2. This CDR3 has 15 amino acids. Germline CDR1 is ENHRY and CDR2 is SYGVKD. With 8 bases clipped from V and 7 bases from J, the junction kept 13 bases outside the gene matches. CDR3 bases: TGTGCCATCTCCCGGGGGGGGGAGTCTGGGAATGAGCAGTTCTTC. This sequence encodes CAISRGGESGNEQFF.

This clonotype showed up many times. The chain carries TRBV20-1 and TRBJ1-1; D gene ambiguous. Germline V lookup: CDR1 DFQATT, CDR2 SNEGSKA (reference sequence). This CDR3 region has 16 residues. V dropped 0 bases and J dropped 0 bases, with 14 bases sitting between them. The CDR3 spells CSARDAQVPVNTEAFF. The DNA for the CDR3 is TGCAGTGCTAGAGACGCCCAGGTGCCCGTGAACACTGAAGCTTTCTTT.

CDR3 coding DNA: TGTGCCAGCAGCCCCGTCTCTAGGGCAGATACGCAGTATTTT. This codes for CASSPVSRADTQYF. The chain has TRBV7-9 and TRBJ2-3; D is unclear. V was trimmed by 5 bases and J by 4 bases, leaving 13 bases between them. CDR3 length equals 14 residues. The germline V gene has CDR1 SEHNR and CDR2 FQNEAQ (reference sequence).

This clonotype was seen only a few times. The J gene is TRBJ1-1, the V gene TRBV19, with D unclear. The germline gives CDR1 LNHDA, CDR2 SQIVND (reference sequence). Trimming shortened V by 6 bases and J by 10 bases, and 18 bases separated the two germline ends. The CDR3 is 13 amino acids. The CDR3 loop is CASRAGASLGAFF. As DNA, the CDR3 is TGTGCCAGTAGGGCCGGAGCCTCCCTTGGAGCTTTCTTT.

This clonotype has a handful of counts. This chain links TRBV7-2 with TRBJ1-2, with D possibly being TRBD1 (6 bases). Germline CDR1 reads SGHTA; CDR2 reads FQGNSA. The CDR3 runs to 13 residues. With 6 bases removed from V and 0 bases from J, the gap between germline ends came to 8 bases. In DNA form, the CDR3 reads TGTGCCAGCAGACGGACAGCTAACTATGGCTACACCTTC. Protein product: CASRRTANYGYTF.

This clonotype was counted a few times. The rearrangement joins TRBV20-1 to TRBJ2-3; D call uncertain. The CDR3 is 14 residues long. Germline lookup yields CDR1 DFQATT and CDR2 SNEGSKA (reference sequence). Trimming took 7 bases from V and 3 from J, leaving 17 bases between them. CDR3 coding DNA: TGCAGTGTACTCGGGCGGCCGAAGACAGATACGCAGTATTTT. It translates to CSVLGRPKTDTQYF.

This clonotype appeared many times. The chain links TRBV2 to TRBJ1-1; 7 positions agree with TRBD1. The length of the CDR3 is 13 residues. In germline, CDR1 is SNHLY, CDR2 FYNNEI. Losses at the gene ends were 4 bases for V and 5 bases for J; bases not matched to a gene: 4. The CDR3 DNA is TGTGCCAGCAGTGCAACAGGGGAAACTGAAGCTTTCTTT. The encoded protein is CASSATGETEAFF. The full variable domain, completed using reference TRBV2 and TRBJ1-1, is EPEVTQTPSHQVTQMGQEVILRCVPISNHLYFYWYRQILGQKVEFLVSFYNNEISEKSEIFDDQFSVERPDGSNFTLKIRSTKLEDSAMYFCASSATGETEAFFGQGTRLTVV.

At least ten counts were recorded for this clonotype. At one boundary the junction diverges from the germline segment, which might be a read error. The rearrangement links TRBV5-1 to TRBJ1-2; no clear D gene. Germline lookup yields CDR1 SGHRS and CDR2 YFSETQ. The CDR3 spans 13 residues. The CDR3 here is CASSLDGNSGYTF. CDR3 nucleotide sequence: TGCGCCAGCAGCTTGGATGGGAACTCTGGCTACACCTTC.

The table lists this clonotype with many counts. The chain recombines TRBV28 with TRBJ2-1; no firm D call. CDR1 and CDR2 (germline): MDHEN, SYDVKM. This CDR3 region has 12 residues. Trimming left V 3 bases short and J 2 bases short, with 2 bases between. CDR3 sequence (DNA): TGTGCCAGCAGTTTTACCTACAATGAGCAGTTCTTC. This translates into CASSFTYNEQFF.

This clonotype was recorded many times. The chain couples TRBV5-1 to TRBJ1-1; no clear D gene. The germline CDR1 and CDR2 sequences are SGHRS and YFSETQ. With 0 bases removed from V and 8 bases from J, the gap between germline ends came to 5 bases. The CDR3 is made up of 11 amino acids. CDR3 residues: CASSLEAEAFF. DNA of the CDR3: TGCGCCAGCAGCTTGGAAGCCGAAGCTTTCTTT.

V usage is TRBV5-1 and J usage is TRBJ2-2, with TRBD1 matching over 10 bases. Looked up from germline, CDR1 is SGHRS and CDR2 is YFSETQ. J was trimmed by 6 bases and V by 3 bases; bases with no gene match: 8. This CDR3 spans 16 amino acids. CDR3 sequence (DNA): TGCGCCAGCAGCTGGGGGGACAGGGGAGACGCCGGGGAGCTGTTTTTT. Translating it yields CASSWGDRGDAGELFF.

Ten or more counts support this clonotype. J is TRBJ2-7 and V is TRBV5-1; weak D call: TRBD2 (5 bases). The CDR3 totals 14 residues. Looked up from germline, CDR1 is SGHRS and CDR2 is YFSETQ. V gave up 9 bases and J gave up 0 bases, with 16 bases separating them. The chain's CDR3 is CATRRSDSSYEQYF. The CDR3 DNA reads as TGCGCCACCCGCCGTAGCGATAGCTCCTACGAGCAGTACTTC.

This clonotype was recorded a few times. The V call is TRBV27, the J call TRBJ1-1; TRBD1 matches 7 bases. V shed 6 bases, J shed 6 bases, and the junction held 7 bases outside the gene matches. This CDR3 comprises 13 residues. The germline V gene has CDR1 MNHEY and CDR2 SMNVEV (reference sequence). The DNA of the CDR3 is TGTGCCAGCAGATTCCAGGGGGAGTCTGAAGCTTTCTTT. Translating gives CASRFQGESEAFF.

This clonotype was observed at least ten times. The chain couples TRBV29-1 to TRBJ2-7, with TRBD2 matching 9 bases. The ends lost 5 bases at V and 2 bases at J; junction bases unmatched: 7. From germline, CDR1 is SQVTM and CDR2 ANQGSEA. The CDR3 extends over 14 amino acids. CDR3 DNA: TGCAGCGTTCTTAGCGGGAGAGGGACCTACGAGCAGTACTTC. Amino acids: CSVLSGRGTYEQYF.

This clonotype showed up just a few times. Here the CDR3 DNA reads TGTGCCATCGCTCTTTCTGGCGGGAGGGCCCCGAACACCGGGGAGCTGTTTTTT. Translation: CAIALSGGRAPNTGELFF. The chain carries TRBV10-3 and TRBJ2-2; 9 bases are a match to TRBD2. With 8 bases clipped from V and 0 bases from J, the junction kept 13 bases outside the gene matches. The germline V gene has CDR1 ENHRY and CDR2 SYGVKD. The CDR3 length is 18 residues.

This clonotype was recorded many times. The chain couples TRBV4-2 to TRBJ2-7; 8 bases line up with TRBD1. This CDR3 is built from 15 residues. With 1 base clipped from V and 7 bases from J, the junction kept 9 bases outside the gene matches. Germline CDR1 LGHNA, CDR2 YNFKEQ. As DNA, the CDR3 is TGTGCCAGCAGCCAAGTGGCAGGGGGCGTTTTTGAGCAGTACTTC. Translation: CASSQVAGGVFEQYF.

This clonotype turned up a few times. The rearrangement joins TRBV19 to TRBJ1-5; maybe TRBD1 (6 bases). Germline assignment: CDR1 LNHDA and CDR2 SQIVND (reference sequence). The CDR3 runs 15 residues. V was clipped by 3 bases and J by 6 bases, with 15 bases between them. CDR3 residues: CASSIPPGRGQPQHF. In DNA form, the CDR3 reads TGTGCCAGTAGTATCCCCCCAGGCAGGGGTCAGCCCCAGCATTTT.